This T cell receptor beta chain was retrieved from a study of cytomegalovirus exposure and HLA in healthy donors. The CDR3 is made up of 13 amino acids. Germline CDR1 reads LNHNV; CDR2 reads YYDKDF (reference sequence). Between the trimmed V and J ends, which lost 0 bases and 6 bases, there was a span of 8 bases. PCR amplification relied on 60 Vbeta primers (plus 13 Jbeta primers). Method: immunoSEQ multiplex PCR; TCRdb's copy keeps in-frame clones and lacks some. The profile shows tens of thousands of clones, around 79% of them singletons. The chain is built from TRBV15 and TRBJ1-2, with a tentative D call TRBD1 (5 bases). The source is a man aged 25 to 45 in good health and CMV-seronegative. The sequenced sample was PBMCs. CDR3 sequence: CATSRDPRDGYTF. The CDR3 region has the DNA TGTGCCACCAGCAGAGATCCCAGGGATGGCTACACCTTC.